A single sample is the source of the 25 T cell receptor beta chains below, sequenced in a study of cytomegalovirus exposure and HLA in healthy donors. PCR primers comprised 60 Vbeta and 13 Jbeta primers. Profiling relied on immunoSEQ multiplex PCR, and the TCRdb table lists in-frame clones only, not all of them. Among about 150,000 clones listed, approximately 80% were seen once. The sequencing input was PBMCs. These receptors were obtained from a male donor in good health and CMV-seronegative.

CDR3 loop: CAWSEAGIANYGYTF. The CDR3 DNA reads TGTGCCTGGAGTGAGGCAGGAATAGCTAACTATGGCTACACCTTC. The V and J genes are TRBV30 and TRBJ1-2; no definite D call. Germline loops: CDR1 GTSNPN, CDR2 SVGIG (reference sequence). V lost 1 base, J lost 0 bases, and 12 bases lay in between. This CDR3 spans 15 amino acids.

J is TRBJ1-1 and V is TRBV6-5; 9 bases are a match to TRBD1. V lost 6 bases and J lost 3; bases outside the gene matches: 8. Germline V lookup: CDR1 MNHEY, CDR2 SVGAGI. The CDR3 extends over 15 amino acids. The CDR3 coding sequence is TGTGCCAGCAGCCGACAGGGGGTCCTCTACACTGAAGCTTTCTTT. Protein: CASSRQGVLYTEAFF.

This clone has a handful of counts. The genes are TRBV15 and TRBJ2-7, with D perhaps TRBD1 (6 bases). Trimming took off 0 bases at V and 2 bases at J, with 8 bases between the two ends. Germline V gives CDR1 LNHNV, CDR2 YYDKDF (reference sequence). The CDR3 extends over 14 amino acids. DNA of the CDR3: TGTGCCACCAGCAGAGACCGACAGGCCTACGAGCAGTACTTC. This sequence encodes CATSRDRQAYEQYF.

This chain uses TRBV2 with TRBJ1-1; TRBD1 aligns across 10 bases. The CDR3 runs to 13 residues. Germline values: CDR1 SNHLY, CDR2 FYNNEI. The V segment lost 11 bases and the J segment 7 bases; nucleotides outside the gene matches: 10. DNA of the CDR3: TGTGCCTGGGACAGGGGTAATGAATTTGAAGCTTTCTTT. It translates to CAWDRGNEFEAFF.

The CDR3 DNA reads as TGTGCCAGTAGTATACGGGCAGGGGAAGACTACTGGGCCCAGTACTTC. Translating gives CASSIRAGEDYWAQYF. The chain has TRBV19 and TRBJ2-5, with D perhaps TRBD1 (6 bases). The CDR3 covers 16 residues. Trimming stripped 2 bases from V and 9 bases from J, with 22 bases between. CDR1 and CDR2 from the germline V gene are LNHDA and SQIVND (reference sequence). Full variable domain (rest looked up from reference TRBV19 and TRBJ2-5): DGGITQSPKYLFRKEGQNVTLSCEQNLNHDAMYWYRQDPGQGLRLIYYSQIVNDFQKGDIAEGYSVSREKKESFPLTVTSAQKNPTAFYLCASSIRAGEDYWAQYFGPGTRLLVL.

The chain combines TRBV27 with TRBJ2-6, with no clear D. The V end lost 4 bases, the J end lost 4 bases, and 11 bases lay between the germline ends. This CDR3 is built from 15 residues. Germline V gives CDR1 MNHEY, CDR2 SMNVEV (reference sequence). This CDR3 reads CASSSDTVGANVLTF. CDR3 in DNA: TGTGCCAGCAGTTCTGACACGGTAGGGGCCAACGTCCTGACTTTC.

The chain employs TRBV30 and TRBJ1-2, with a weak D call TRBD1 (6 bases). Germline V gene lookup returns CDR1 GTSNPN and CDR2 SVGIG (reference sequence). Trimming cost V 3 bases and J 0 bases, with 17 bases left between them. This CDR3 spans 16 amino acids. CDR3 region: CAWREIQTGPNYGYTF. DNA for the CDR3: TGTGCCTGGAGGGAAATTCAGACAGGCCCTAACTATGGCTACACCTTC.

V is TRBV11-2 and J is TRBJ2-2, with no clear D. CDR3 length: 12 amino acids. The V gene lost 5 bases and the J gene lost 7 bases, with 8 bases spanning the gap. Looked up from germline, CDR1 is SGHAT and CDR2 is FQNNGV. The CDR3: CASSPLLGELFF. The DNA for the CDR3 is TGTGCCAGCAGCCCCCTTCTCGGGGAGCTGTTTTTT.

The V call is TRBV5-1, the J call TRBJ1-2, with 10 bases identical to TRBD1. V trimming: 4 bases; J trimming: 0 bases; junction bases outside the gene matches: 6. CDR3 length equals 16 residues. Germline V gene sequence: CDR1 SGHRS, CDR2 YFSETQ. CDR3 DNA sequence: TGCGCCAGCAGCCCCCCGACAGGGGGCCCTAACTATGGCTACACCTTC. Its protein product is CASSPPTGGPNYGYTF.

The chain carries TRBV9 and TRBJ2-1; TRBD2 matches at 7 bases. The germline V gene has CDR1 SGDLS and CDR2 YYNGEE. This CDR3 comprises 14 residues. With 2 bases clipped from V and 8 bases from J, the junction kept 7 bases outside the gene matches. CDR3 sequence: CASSVDGGSDEQFF. As DNA, the CDR3 is TGTGCCAGCAGCGTGGACGGGGGGAGCGATGAGCAGTTCTTC.

This sequence joins TRBV28 and TRBJ2-1, with D tentatively TRBD1 (6 bases). The V end lost 4 bases, the J end lost 9 bases, and 10 bases lay between the germline ends. This CDR3 comprises 12 residues. Germline loops: CDR1 MDHEN, CDR2 SYDVKM. The CDR3 protein is CASSSGVTEQFF. The CDR3 DNA follows: TGTGCCAGCAGTTCAGGGGTTACTGAGCAGTTCTTC.

This rearrangement joins TRBV14 to TRBJ2-3, with 9 positions matching TRBD2. This CDR3 spans 20 amino acids. V trimming: 2 bases; J trimming: 5 bases; junction bases outside the gene matches: 20. Germline values: CDR1 SGHDN, CDR2 FVKESK. The CDR3 spells CASSQRAHVGLAGIIDTQYF. Written as DNA, the CDR3 is TGTGCCAGCAGCCAAAGGGCCCACGTCGGGCTAGCGGGGATCATAGATACGCAGTATTTT.

This chain connects TRBV18 to TRBJ2-7, with D maybe TRBD1 (5 bases). Per germline, CDR1 KGHSH and CDR2 LQKENI. The V end was cut by 10 bases, the J end by 2 bases, with 12 bases between. CDR3 length: 12 amino acids. DNA of the CDR3: TGTGCCACACGGACACTCCCCTACGAGCAGTACTTC. This gives the protein CATRTLPYEQYF.

The rearrangement uses TRBV5-6 and TRBJ2-7; 7 bases map to TRBD2. The J segment lost 0 bases and the V segment lost 2 bases, leaving 5 bases of the junction unmatched. This CDR3 has 15 residues. Per germline, CDR1 SGHDT and CDR2 YYEEEE. CDR3 loop: CASSLVAGGSYEQYF. The CDR3, as DNA: TGTGCCAGCAGCTTAGTAGCGGGTGGCTCCTACGAGCAGTACTTC.

The sample holds one count of this clone. The chain combines TRBV28 with TRBJ2-5, with D tentatively TRBD1 (6 bases). The germline gives CDR1 MDHEN, CDR2 SYDVKM. The ends were cut back, 3 bases at V and 0 bases at J, with 8 bases in the middle. CDR3 length equals 14 residues. CDR3 amino acids: CASSLWTDQETQYF. The CDR3, as DNA: TGTGCCAGCAGTTTGTGGACAGACCAAGAGACCCAGTACTTC.

The J gene is TRBJ1-4, the V gene TRBV6-1, with 10 bases that match TRBD1. Germline lookup yields CDR1 MNHNS and CDR2 SASEGT. This CDR3 has 16 residues. J lost 8 bases, V lost 3 bases, and 9 bases had no gene match. The CDR3 DNA reads as TGTGCCAGCAGTGATTTTCGGACAGGGGGGGGAGAAAAACTGTTTTTT. It specifies CASSDFRTGGGEKLFF.

This clone came up once. The CDR3 region has the DNA TGTGCCAGCAGCTTCGCCGGGACAGGGTCCAAAAACATTCAGTACTTC. Protein product: CASSFAGTGSKNIQYF. The rearrangement uses TRBV7-9 and TRBJ2-4; 9 nucleotides match TRBD1. This CDR3 has 16 residues. V trimming: 3 bases; J trimming: 2 bases; junction bases outside the gene matches: 5. Germline V gene sequence: CDR1 SEHNR, CDR2 FQNEAQ (reference sequence).

V usage is TRBV2 and J usage is TRBJ2-1, with D hard to call. CDR1 is SNHLY and CDR2 is FYNNEI in the germline V gene. CDR3 size: 13 residues. V dropped 3 bases and J dropped 2 bases, with 5 bases sitting between them. As DNA, the CDR3 is TGTGCCAGCAGTGATAATCCCTACAATGAGCAGTTCTTC. Encoded protein: CASSDNPYNEQFF.

This clone occurred a few times. The rearrangement links TRBV5-1 to TRBJ2-1; 10 bases fit TRBD2. CDR1 and CDR2 from the germline V gene are SGHRS and YFSETQ. The V gene end was trimmed by 0 bases and the J gene end by 7 bases; junction bases not matched to a gene: 16. The length of the CDR3 is 19 residues. The CDR3 nucleotides read TGCGCCAGCAGCTTGGTGGGGGCCGAGCGGGAGGGTTGGGTAAATGAGCAGTTCTTC. Encoded protein: CASSLVGAEREGWVNEQFF.

This clone appeared a single time. This chain connects TRBV6-1 to TRBJ2-7; no clear D. CDR1 is MNHNS and CDR2 is SASEGT in the germline V gene. The CDR3 runs to 13 residues. The V end lost 3 bases, the J end lost 3 bases, and 9 bases lay between the germline ends. Written as DNA, the CDR3 is TGTGCCAGCAGTGATTTCCGGAGCTACGAGCAGTACTTC. Protein: CASSDFRSYEQYF.

This chain links TRBV5-1 with TRBJ2-7, with 11 bases matching TRBD1. The CDR3 sequence is 16 residues long. Trimming at V came to 4 bases and at J to 4 bases, leaving 10 bases not matched to a gene. Per the germline V gene, CDR1 is SGHRS and CDR2 is YFSETQ. The CDR3 is CASSPSPGQGAYEQYF. As DNA, the CDR3 is TGCGCCAGCAGCCCCAGCCCCGGACAGGGGGCTTACGAGCAGTACTTC.

This clone was observed a handful of times. The chain has TRBV6-5 and TRBJ2-7; 7 bases are shared with TRBD1. Per the germline V gene, CDR1 is MNHEY and CDR2 is SVGAGI. The CDR3 spans 15 residues. V lost 5 bases, J lost 0 bases, and 7 bases stayed unmatched. The DNA for the CDR3 is TGTGCCAGCAGTAAGACAGGGCTAAGCTCCTACGAGCAGTACTTC. Protein sequence: CASSKTGLSSYEQYF.

The chain's CDR3 is CASSQTSGGNTGELFF. For the CDR3, the DNA is TGTGCCAGCAGCCAGACTAGCGGGGGTAACACCGGGGAGCTGTTTTTT. This chain connects TRBV7-6 to TRBJ2-2; 12 bases align to TRBD2. Germline V CDR1 and CDR2: SGHVS, FNYEAQ. The CDR3 consists of 16 residues. V gave up 5 bases and J gave up 2 bases; unmatched junction bases: 3.

This sequence joins TRBV19 and TRBJ2-3; perhaps TRBD2 as D (6 bases). Germline lookup yields CDR1 LNHDA and CDR2 SQIVND (reference sequence). CDR3 length: 14 residues. The V and J ends lost 6 bases and 2 bases respectively, with 12 bases between them. For the CDR3, the DNA is TGTGCCAGTAGGGGGGGACTGTTCACAGATACGCAGTATTTT. Its translation: CASRGGLFTDTQYF.

The chain couples TRBV5-1 to TRBJ1-2; 8 nucleotides align to TRBD1. The CDR3 is 15 residues long. The ends lost 4 bases at V and 1 base at J; junction bases unmatched: 6. Germline V gene lookup returns CDR1 SGHRS and CDR2 YFSETQ. CDR3 in DNA: TGCGCCAGCAGCCCGGACAGGGCAGATAACTATGGCTACACCTTC. This encodes CASSPDRADNYGYTF.